Below, 31 T cell receptor beta chains from the same sample are listed, as sequenced in a study of T cell responses to AZD1222 COVID-19 vaccine. Clones were read by immunoSEQ multiplex PCR, and TCRdb kept only the in-frame ones, dropping some. The sample comprises some 190,000 clones, about 95% of which are singletons, and around 1.7% rests with the top ten. This specimen consisted of peripheral blood, obtained 28 days after the second dose of the MenACWY control vaccine. These receptors were collected from an adult who received the MenACWY meningococcal vaccine as a control.

V is TRBV28 and J is TRBJ1-5; D perhaps matches TRBD1 (5 bases). Trimming left V 7 bases short and J 6 bases short, with 13 bases between. Germline V CDR1 and CDR2: MDHEN, SYDVKM. CDR3 length: 13 residues. CDR3 in DNA: TGTGCCAGCACCCAAGGGGTTGGTCAGCCCCAGCATTTT. Its protein product is CASTQGVGQPQHF. The entire variable domain, with the rest obtained from reference TRBV28 and TRBJ1-5, is as follows: DVKVTQSSRYLVKRTGEKVFLECVQDMDHENMFWYRQDPGLGLRLIYFSYDVKMKEKGDIPEGYSVSREKKERFSLILESASTNQTSMYLCASTQGVGQPQHFGDGTRLSIL.

V usage is TRBV5-1 and J usage is TRBJ1-2; 7 bases fit TRBD1. Germline assignment: CDR1 SGHRS and CDR2 YFSETQ. Unmatched junction bases numbered 7, after V lost 0 bases and J lost 2 bases. The CDR3 is 16 residues long. DNA for the CDR3: TGCGCCAGCAGCTTGGCCCCAGGGGGACCAAACTATGGCTACACCTTC. This translates into CASSLAPGGPNYGYTF. Combining the CDR3 with reference TRBV5-1 and TRBJ1-2 gives the whole variable domain KAGVTQTPRYLIKTRGQQVTLSCSPISGHRSVSWYQQTPGQGLQFLFEYFSETQRNKGNFPGRFSGRQFSNSRSEMNVSTLELGDSALYLCASSLAPGGPNYGYTFGSGTRLTVV.

The chain uses TRBV7-6 and TRBJ2-7; TRBD1 aligns across 7 bases. The CDR3 loop spans 14 amino acids. From germline, CDR1 is SGHVS and CDR2 FNYEAQ. J was trimmed by 3 bases and V by 5 bases; bases with no gene match: 7. DNA for the CDR3: TGTGCCAGCAGCGAACGGGACAGCTTCTACGAGCAGTACTTC. Translating it yields CASSERDSFYEQYF.

V usage is TRBV19 and J usage is TRBJ1-4; no reliable D call. CDR3 length: 16 amino acids. Germline V gene sequence: CDR1 LNHDA, CDR2 SQIVND (reference sequence). Trimming left V 3 bases short and J 2 bases short, with 13 bases between. CDR3: CASSINTLGTNEKLFF. CDR3 in DNA: TGTGCCAGTAGTATCAATACCCTGGGGACTAATGAAAAACTGTTTTTT.

V and J are TRBV28 and TRBJ1-2; no clear D. Germline CDR1 and CDR2: MDHEN and SYDVKM. CDR3 length equals 13 residues. V was pared by 4 bases and J by 5 bases, with 11 bases between. CDR3 sequence: CASSSQGPYGYTF. For the CDR3, the DNA is TGTGCCAGCAGTTCCCAAGGCCCTTATGGCTACACCTTC.

The chain is built from TRBV7-6 and TRBJ2-5, with 10 bases lining up with TRBD1. This CDR3 spans 15 amino acids. Trimming took 5 bases from V and 1 from J; bases not matched to a gene: 4. Germline V gives CDR1 SGHVS, CDR2 FNYEAQ. The CDR3, as DNA: TGTGCCAGCAGCCTGACAGGGGGCAGCCAAGAGACCCAGTACTTC. It specifies CASSLTGGSQETQYF.

This rearrangement joins TRBV6-5 to TRBJ1-1, with a possible D match to TRBD1 (6 bases). The CDR3 extends over 13 amino acids. Trimming shortened V by 6 bases and J by 6 bases, and 14 bases separated the two germline ends. Germline V gene lookup returns CDR1 MNHEY and CDR2 SVGAGI. The CDR3 DNA follows: TGTGCCAGCAGATTAACGGGGGGGCCTGAAGCTTTCTTT. Amino acid sequence: CASRLTGGPEAFF.

The chain carries TRBV7-3 and TRBJ1-1; 7 nucleotides line up with TRBD1. The CDR3 loop spans 16 amino acids. V was pared by 5 bases and J by 0 bases, with 9 bases of the junction left unmatched. Germline CDR1 SGHTA, CDR2 FQGTGA. The CDR3 DNA reads TGTGCCAGCAGCCCCCGGGACAGCCACCTGAACACTGAAGCTTTCTTT. The encoded protein is CASSPRDSHLNTEAFF.

The chain recombines TRBV5-1 with TRBJ2-3; TRBD2 aligns across 10 bases. J gave up 0 bases and V 9 bases, and 4 bases lay outside the gene matches. Germline lookup yields CDR1 SGHRS and CDR2 YFSETQ. The CDR3 covers 14 residues. The CDR3 protein is CATRTSGSTDTQYF. CDR3 bases: TGCGCCACCCGGACTAGCGGAAGCACAGATACGCAGTATTTT. Full variable domain (rest looked up from reference TRBV5-1 and TRBJ2-3): KAGVTQTPRYLIKTRGQQVTLSCSPISGHRSVSWYQQTPGQGLQFLFEYFSETQRNKGNFPGRFSGRQFSNSRSEMNVSTLELGDSALYLCATRTSGSTDTQYFGPGTRLTVL.

The rearrangement uses TRBV30 and TRBJ2-7, with 8 bases aligning to TRBD1. The CDR3 length is 14 residues. The trim removed 2 bases at V and 6 bases at J, leaving 9 bases unmatched. Germline-derived CDR1 and CDR2 are GTSNPN and SVGIG (reference sequence). This CDR3 is CAWSMDREEGEQYF. The CDR3 DNA reads as TGTGCCTGGAGTATGGACAGGGAAGAGGGCGAGCAGTACTTC.

The chain combines TRBV28 with TRBJ2-1; TRBD1 matches at 7 bases. Per the germline V gene, CDR1 is MDHEN and CDR2 is SYDVKM. V trimming: 3 bases; J trimming: 8 bases; junction bases outside the gene matches: 13. This CDR3 spans 16 amino acids. The CDR3 DNA is TGTGCCAGCAGTTTTCTGTATCGCCGGGACAGCCATGAGCAGTTCTTC. Its protein is CASSFLYRRDSHEQFF.

The genes are TRBV6-1 and TRBJ1-1; 9 bases fit TRBD1. Looked up from germline, CDR1 is MNHNS and CDR2 is SASEGT. The length of the CDR3 is 16 residues. V lost 1 base, J lost 7 bases, and 10 bases stayed unmatched. CDR3 residues: CASSEEIGGQGNEAFF. The CDR3, as DNA: TGTGCCAGCAGTGAAGAAATTGGAGGACAGGGGAATGAAGCTTTCTTT.

The rearrangement joins TRBV5-1 to TRBJ2-7; 7 bases agree with TRBD2. Germline V gene data show CDR1 as SGHRS and CDR2 as YFSETQ. The CDR3 loop spans 16 amino acids. The ends lost 2 bases at V and 1 base at J; junction bases unmatched: 9. CDR3 amino acids: CASSFQASGPSYEQYF. CDR3 nucleotides: TGCGCCAGCAGCTTCCAGGCTAGCGGACCTTCCTACGAGCAGTACTTC.

The chain carries TRBV11-2 and TRBJ2-1; D is possibly TRBD1 (6 bases). Germline-derived CDR1 and CDR2 are SGHAT and FQNNGV. The CDR3 contains 15 residues. The V gene lost 1 base and the J gene lost 8 bases, with 15 bases spanning the gap. CDR3 sequence: CASSLGNRVGDEQFF. CDR3 bases: TGTGCCAGCAGCTTAGGTAACAGGGTGGGAGATGAGCAGTTCTTC. Using reference TRBV11-2 and TRBJ2-1 for the parts outside the CDR3, the full variable domain is EAGVAQSPRYKIIEKRQSVAFWCNPISGHATLYWYQQILGQGPKLLIQFQNNGVVDDSQLPKDRFSAERLKGVDSTLKIQPAKLEDSAVYLCASSLGNRVGDEQFFGPGTRLTVL.

The chain is built from TRBV19 and TRBJ2-2; no clear D gene. V dropped 5 bases and J dropped 4 bases, with 2 bases sitting between them. The CDR3 totals 11 residues. Per germline, CDR1 LNHDA and CDR2 SQIVND (reference sequence). The CDR3 here is CASSFTGELFF. DNA for the CDR3: TGTGCCAGTAGTTTCACCGGGGAGCTGTTTTTT.

The chain has TRBV7-2 and TRBJ1-5; D not certain. The V gene's germline CDR1 is SGHTA and CDR2 FQGNSA. The CDR3 is 13 residues long. The V and J ends lost 2 bases and 5 bases respectively, with 7 bases between them. DNA for the CDR3: TGTGCCAGCAGCTTAAACAGACATCAGCCCCAGCATTTT. It encodes CASSLNRHQPQHF.

V usage is TRBV5-5 and J usage is TRBJ2-1; TRBD2 matches at 8 bases. V lost 0 bases, J lost 5 bases, and 4 bases stayed unmatched. This CDR3 has 15 amino acids. The germline V gene encodes CDR1 SGHKS and CDR2 YYEKEE (reference sequence). CDR3 protein: CASSLAGGPDNEQFF. CDR3 coding DNA: TGTGCCAGCAGCTTGGCGGGAGGGCCGGACAATGAGCAGTTCTTC.

The V and J genes are TRBV7-3 and TRBJ1-1, with a weak D call TRBD1 (6 bases). This CDR3 contains 14 residues. Germline CDR1 SGHTA, CDR2 FQGTGA. Trimming took 2 bases from V and 4 from J, leaving 11 bases between them. The CDR3: CASSLGQGRTEAFF. The CDR3 DNA is TGTGCCAGCAGCTTAGGGCAGGGGCGCACTGAAGCTTTCTTT.

The genes are TRBV19 and TRBJ2-1, with 10 bases matching TRBD2. Germline lookup yields CDR1 LNHDA and CDR2 SQIVND (reference sequence). The CDR3 is 16 residues long. Losses at the gene ends were 5 bases for V and 9 bases for J; bases not matched to a gene: 13. This chain's CDR3 is CASSYPLAGVRIEQFF. The CDR3 region has the DNA TGTGCCAGTAGTTACCCCCTAGCGGGAGTAAGGATTGAGCAGTTCTTC.

The V call is TRBV28, the J call TRBJ1-6; D unresolved. Germline values: CDR1 MDHEN, CDR2 SYDVKM. With 5 bases removed from V and 9 bases from J, the gap between germline ends came to 11 bases. This CDR3 contains 13 residues. The CDR3 DNA reads as TGTGCCAGCAGTGACCGGGTGGGTTCACCCCTCCACTTT. Translated, it gives CASSDRVGSPLHF. The whole variable domain, remainder taken from reference TRBV28 and TRBJ1-6, is DVKVTQSSRYLVKRTGEKVFLECVQDMDHENMFWYRQDPGLGLRLIYFSYDVKMKEKGDIPEGYSVSREKKERFSLILESASTNQTSMYLCASSDRVGSPLHFGNGTRLTVT.

This chain joins TRBV28 and TRBJ2-7, with 12 bases that match TRBD2. This CDR3 has 15 residues. Germline values: CDR1 MDHEN, CDR2 SYDVKM. The V segment lost 3 bases and the J segment 5 bases; nucleotides outside the gene matches: 5. The CDR3 DNA reads TGTGCCAGCAGTTTGATGGCTAGCGGGGGGGACGAGCAGTACTTC. Amino acids: CASSLMASGGDEQYF. The full variable domain, completed using reference TRBV28 and TRBJ2-7, is DVKVTQSSRYLVKRTGEKVFLECVQDMDHENMFWYRQDPGLGLRLIYFSYDVKMKEKGDIPEGYSVSREKKERFSLILESASTNQTSMYLCASSLMASGGDEQYFGPGTRLTVT.

The V gene is TRBV19, the J gene TRBJ1-5; D gene uncertain. The ends were cut back, 1 base at V and 6 bases at J, with 16 bases in the middle. CDR1 is LNHDA and CDR2 is SQIVND in the germline V gene (reference sequence). The CDR3 has 16 residues. CDR3 nucleotides: TGTGCCAGTAGTATAGGAGACACCCTCCGGGGTCAGCCCCAGCATTTT. Protein sequence: CASSIGDTLRGQPQHF.

V is TRBV7-9 and J is TRBJ2-2; 14 nucleotides match TRBD2. Trimming removed 5 bases from V and 6 bases from J; junction bases left unmatched: 5. In germline, CDR1 is SEHNR, CDR2 FQNEAQ (reference sequence). The CDR3 is made up of 16 amino acids. CDR3 sequence reads: CASSPRTSGGPGELFF. The CDR3, as DNA: TGTGCCAGCAGCCCGCGGACTAGCGGGGGGCCCGGGGAGCTGTTTTTT.

The V call is TRBV2, the J call TRBJ1-5; D is possibly TRBD1 (6 bases). Trimming removed 6 bases at V and 3 bases at J, with 12 bases between. The CDR3 length is 14 residues. Germline CDR1 and CDR2: SNHLY and FYNNEI. CDR3 in amino acids: CASRAGQINQPQHF. CDR3 in DNA: TGTGCCAGCAGGGCCGGACAGATCAATCAGCCCCAGCATTTT.

The chain has TRBV11-1 and TRBJ2-2, with D perhaps matching TRBD1 or TRBD2 (6 bases each). Germline-derived CDR1 and CDR2 are SGHAT and FQDESV (reference sequence). CDR3 length: 14 amino acids. V shed 5 bases and J shed 6 bases, with 13 bases lying between them. DNA for the CDR3: TGTGCCAGCAGCCCACAGGGAGGCTCCGGGGAGCTGTTTTTT. Protein product: CASSPQGGSGELFF.

The chain is built from TRBV7-6 and TRBJ2-2, with TRBD2 identical over 11 bases. Losses at the gene ends were 4 bases for V and 4 bases for J; bases not matched to a gene: 5. CDR1 and CDR2 from the germline V gene are SGHVS and FNYEAQ. The CDR3 runs 16 residues. CDR3 loop: CASSSPTSGVTGELFF. CDR3 coding DNA: TGTGCCAGCAGCTCGCCGACTAGCGGGGTCACCGGGGAGCTGTTTTTT.

This chain joins TRBV2 and TRBJ1-2; 8 nucleotides agree with TRBD1. Germline V gene sequence: CDR1 SNHLY, CDR2 FYNNEI. V gave up 0 bases and J gave up 4 bases; unmatched junction bases: 13. The CDR3 runs to 18 residues. CDR3 loop: CASSEALDGQGARYGYTF. The CDR3, as DNA: TGTGCCAGCAGTGAAGCGCTTGATGGGCAGGGGGCGCGCTATGGCTACACCTTC.

This clone occurred once. The J gene is TRBJ2-1, the V gene TRBV7-6; D not resolved. This CDR3 is built from 16 residues. CDR1 is SGHVS and CDR2 is FNYEAQ in the germline V gene. Trimming left V 3 bases short and J 0 bases short, with 12 bases between. The CDR3 DNA sequence: TGTGCCAGCAGCTTTAGAGTGATAAGCTCCTACAATGAGCAGTTCTTC. Encoded protein: CASSFRVISSYNEQFF. The full variable domain, completed using reference TRBV7-6 and TRBJ2-1, is GAGVSQSPRYKVTKRGQDVALRCDPISGHVSLYWYRQALGQGPEFLTYFNYEAQQDKSGLPNDRFSAERPEGSISTLTIQRTEQRDSAMYRCASSFRVISSYNEQFFGPGTRLTVL.

The chain uses TRBV2 and TRBJ1-4; D not resolved. CDR1 and CDR2 (germline): SNHLY, FYNNEI. The CDR3 has 13 amino acids. Trimming shortened V by 4 bases and J by 8 bases, and 11 bases separated the two germline ends. This chain's CDR3 is CASSVPKHEKLFF. CDR3 nucleotide sequence: TGTGCCAGCAGTGTACCCAAACACGAAAAACTGTTTTTT.

The chain couples TRBV28 to TRBJ2-7; D ambiguous. The CDR3 has 12 amino acids. Germline CDR1 and CDR2: MDHEN and SYDVKM. V shed 4 bases and J shed 2 bases, with 6 bases lying between them. CDR3 residues: CASSYGPYEQYF. CDR3 in DNA: TGTGCCAGCAGTTACGGACCCTACGAGCAGTACTTC.

This chain joins TRBV27 and TRBJ2-7, with D possibly being TRBD2 (6 bases). V was cut by 2 bases and J by 0 bases, with 14 bases left in between. The CDR3 sequence is 16 residues long. CDR1 and CDR2 from the germline V gene are MNHEY and SMNVEV (reference sequence). CDR3: CASSLVVPGGSYEQYF. The CDR3 bases are TGTGCCAGCAGTTTAGTGGTCCCCGGGGGCTCCTACGAGCAGTACTTC.